The clone carrying this T cell receptor beta chain occurred once. What it recognizes is unknown. Its ends do not fully match the called genes, so a read error is possible. The record originates from a study of blood T cells in healthy people across ages. Germline V gives CDR1 MNHEY, CDR2 SVGAGI. There are 15 residues in the CDR3. Next came a second PCR, run for about 7 to 12 cycles, which used a sample-barcoded 5' primer along with a J-beta primer mix. CDR3-containing paired-end reads numbered at least 3 million in each sample. Using its own MiXCR run on the 5' RACE reads, TCRdb lists one record per CDR3 protein. Among fewer than 2,000,000 distinct CDR3 sequences listed, around 40% were seen once. Study conclusions and caveats: Among T cells, TCR beta diversity per million cells dropped roughly linearly as age rose. Strong correlation existed between TCR beta diversity and naive T cell percentage.

The chain carries TRBV6-5 and TRBJ2-6, with D hard to call. The sequencing sample was made of blood. This clonotype was obtained from a human donor in good health. CDR3 protein: CACRTITSGANVLTF. In DNA, the CDR3 is TGTGCCTGCAGAACAATAACCTCTGGGGCCAACGTCCTGACTTTC.